This T cell receptor (beta chain) was profiled in a study of blood T cell repertoires in COVID-19. The CDR3 runs to 13 residues. Germline V gives CDR1 MDHEN, CDR2 SYDVKM. Losses at the gene ends were 8 bases for V and 6 bases for J; bases not matched to a gene: 5. Data came from immunoSEQ multiplex PCR; TCRdb stores just in-frame clones and leaves some out. The table shows some 120,000 clones, with 90% occurring only once. Sequencing was performed on peripheral blood. V usage is TRBV28 and J usage is TRBJ2-2, with 8 nucleotides matching TRBD1. This sequence was found in a man between 60 and 75 years old with COVID-19, enrolled during active disease. CDR3 nucleotides: TGTGCCAGCCTCCTACAGGGGGCCGGGGAGCTGTTTTTT. Translated: CASLLQGAGELFF.